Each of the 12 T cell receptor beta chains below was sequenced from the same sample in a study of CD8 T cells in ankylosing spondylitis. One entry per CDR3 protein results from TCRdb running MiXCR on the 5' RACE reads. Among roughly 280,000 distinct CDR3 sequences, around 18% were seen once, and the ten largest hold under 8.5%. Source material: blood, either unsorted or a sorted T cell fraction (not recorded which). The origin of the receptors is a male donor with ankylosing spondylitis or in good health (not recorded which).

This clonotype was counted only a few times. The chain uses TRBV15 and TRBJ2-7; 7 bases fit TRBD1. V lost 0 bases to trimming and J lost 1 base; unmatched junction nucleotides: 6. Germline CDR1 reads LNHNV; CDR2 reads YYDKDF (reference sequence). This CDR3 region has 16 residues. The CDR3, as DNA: TGTGCCACCAGCAGAGATGTCCCGGGACAGTCCTACGAGCAGTACGTC. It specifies CATSRDVPGQSYEQYV.

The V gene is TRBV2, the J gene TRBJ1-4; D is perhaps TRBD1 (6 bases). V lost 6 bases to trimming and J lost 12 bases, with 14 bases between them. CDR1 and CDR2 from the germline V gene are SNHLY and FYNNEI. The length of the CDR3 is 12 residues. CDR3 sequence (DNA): TGTGCCAGCAGGATGTTACAGGGTCAACTGTTTTTT. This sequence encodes CASRMLQGQLFF.

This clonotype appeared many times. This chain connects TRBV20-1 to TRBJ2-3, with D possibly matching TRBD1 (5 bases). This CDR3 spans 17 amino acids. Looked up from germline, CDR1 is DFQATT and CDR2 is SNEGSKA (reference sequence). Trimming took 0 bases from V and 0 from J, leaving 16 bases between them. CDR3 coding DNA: TGCAGTGCTAGAGATCCCTGGACACCTTCGAGCACAGATACGCAGTATTTT. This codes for CSARDPWTPSSTDTQYF.

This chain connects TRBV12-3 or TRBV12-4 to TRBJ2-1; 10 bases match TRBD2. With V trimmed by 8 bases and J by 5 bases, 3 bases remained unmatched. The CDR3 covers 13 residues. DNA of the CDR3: TGTGCCAGCGTCACTAGCGGGGACAATGAGCAGTTCTTC. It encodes CASVTSGDNEQFF.

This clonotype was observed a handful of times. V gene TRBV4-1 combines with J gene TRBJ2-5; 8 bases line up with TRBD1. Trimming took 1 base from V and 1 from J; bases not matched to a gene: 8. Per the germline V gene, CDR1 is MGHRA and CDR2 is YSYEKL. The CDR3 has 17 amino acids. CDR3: CASSQGDRGLLQETQYF. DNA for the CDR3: TGCGCCAGCAGCCAAGGCGACAGGGGCCTCCTCCAAGAGACCCAGTACTTC.

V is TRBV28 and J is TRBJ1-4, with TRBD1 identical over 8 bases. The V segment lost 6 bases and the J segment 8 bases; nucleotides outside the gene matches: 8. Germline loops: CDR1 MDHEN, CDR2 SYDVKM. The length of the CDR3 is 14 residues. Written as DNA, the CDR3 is TGTGCCAGCAGGAACGCAGGGGGCCGGGAAAAACTGTTTTTT. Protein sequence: CASRNAGGREKLFF.

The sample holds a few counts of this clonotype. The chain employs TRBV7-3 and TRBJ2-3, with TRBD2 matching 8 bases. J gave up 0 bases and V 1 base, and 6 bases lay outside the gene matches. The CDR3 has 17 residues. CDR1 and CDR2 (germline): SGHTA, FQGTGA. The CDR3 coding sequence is TGTGCCAGCAGCTTAAGGCCGGCTAGCGGGAGCACAGATACGCAGTATTTT. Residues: CASSLRPASGSTDTQYF.

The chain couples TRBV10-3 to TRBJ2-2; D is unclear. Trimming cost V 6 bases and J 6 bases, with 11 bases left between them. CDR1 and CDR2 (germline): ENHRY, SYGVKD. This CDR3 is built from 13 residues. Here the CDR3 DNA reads TGTGCCATCAGCGAGACTCCTTCCGGGGAGCTGTTTTTT. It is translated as CAISETPSGELFF.

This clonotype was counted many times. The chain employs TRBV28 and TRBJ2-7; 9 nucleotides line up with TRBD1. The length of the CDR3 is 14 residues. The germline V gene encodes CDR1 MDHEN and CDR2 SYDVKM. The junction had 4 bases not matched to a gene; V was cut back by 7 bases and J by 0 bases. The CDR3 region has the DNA TGTGCCAGCAAGGGGACAGGGCACTCCTACGAGCAGTACGTC. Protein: CASKGTGHSYEQYV.

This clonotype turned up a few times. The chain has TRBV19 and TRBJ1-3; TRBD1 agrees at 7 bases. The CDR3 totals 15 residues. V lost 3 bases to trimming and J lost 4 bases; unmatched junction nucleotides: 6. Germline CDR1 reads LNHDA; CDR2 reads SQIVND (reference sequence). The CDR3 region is CASSIEGASGNTIYF. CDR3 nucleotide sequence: TGTGCCAGTAGTATCGAGGGGGCATCCGGAAACACCATATATTTT.

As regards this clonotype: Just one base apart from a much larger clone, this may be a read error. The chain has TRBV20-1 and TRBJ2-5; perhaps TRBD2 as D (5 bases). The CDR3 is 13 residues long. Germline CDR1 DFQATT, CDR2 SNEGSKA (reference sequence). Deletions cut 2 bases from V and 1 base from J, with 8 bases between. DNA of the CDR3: TGCAGTGCTAGACCACTAGTCCAAGAGACCCAGTACTTC. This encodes CSARPLVQETQYF.

Written as DNA, the CDR3 is TGTGCCATCAGTGGGGGACAGGGGAAAGAGACCCAGTACTTC. Amino acid sequence: CAISGGQGKETQYF. The chain joins TRBV10-3 to TRBJ2-5; TRBD1 agrees at 10 bases. The CDR3 spans 14 residues. After removal of 4 bases from V and 3 bases from J, the junction contained 2 bases not matched to a gene. Germline V gene sequence: CDR1 ENHRY, CDR2 SYGVKD.